Shown below are 23 T cell receptor beta chains from a single sample sequenced in a study of neurological immune-mediated disorders. MiXCR was run by TCRdb on the 5' RACE reads, yielding one entry per CDR3 protein. Here the sample spans about 33,000 distinct CDR3 sequences, 1.5% being singletons. The sequencing input was PBMCs. These TCRs come from a woman aged 25-40 years with multiple sclerosis.

In this sample, this clonotype turned up many times. The chain recombines TRBV29-1 with TRBJ1-5; D unclear. With 6 bases removed from V and 2 bases from J, the gap between germline ends came to 8 bases. The CDR3 contains 12 residues. Germline CDR1 SQVTM, CDR2 ANQGSEA. The CDR3 spells CSVAQGNQPQHF. The CDR3 DNA is TGCAGCGTGGCCCAGGGCAATCAGCCCCAGCATTTT.

This clonotype came up many times. The V call is TRBV3-1, the J call TRBJ1-1; weak D call: TRBD1 (6 bases). V was shortened by 4 bases and J by 1 base, with 13 bases between the two germline ends. The CDR3 runs to 15 residues. CDR1 and CDR2 (germline): LGHDT, YNNKEL (reference sequence). The CDR3 here is CASSPYGQQNTEAFF. In DNA, the CDR3 is TGTGCCAGCAGCCCCTACGGACAGCAGAACACTGAAGCTTTCTTT.

The rearrangement uses TRBV7-3 and TRBJ2-3, with D uncertain. Germline values: CDR1 SGHTA, CDR2 FQGTGA. The CDR3 sequence is 13 residues long. V lost 5 bases and J lost 4, with 10 bases in between. The CDR3 DNA reads TGTGCCAGCAGCCCCATTGGGGCAGATACGCAGTATTTT. It translates to CASSPIGADTQYF.

This clonotype was picked up many times. The rearrangement uses TRBV20-1 and TRBJ2-7; D unresolved. Between the trimmed V and J ends, which lost 2 bases and 0 bases, there was a span of 11 bases. The CDR3 runs 14 residues. In germline, CDR1 is DFQATT, CDR2 SNEGSKA (reference sequence). In DNA form, the CDR3 reads TGCAGTGCTAGAAAGGTTATTAGCTCCTACGAGCAGTACTTC. Protein sequence: CSARKVISSYEQYF.

This clonotype was counted many times. V and J are TRBV15 and TRBJ2-7; the match to TRBD2 covers 11 bases. The CDR3 totals 18 residues. V trimming: 5 bases; J trimming: 3 bases; junction bases outside the gene matches: 15. Germline V gives CDR1 LNHNV, CDR2 YYDKDF (reference sequence). This chain's CDR3 is CATSPGYSGTSGRYEQYF. In DNA, the CDR3 is TGTGCCACCAGCCCCGGCTACTCCGGGACTAGCGGACGCTACGAGCAGTACTTC.

This clonotype was observed many times. The genes are TRBV6-5 and TRBJ1-1, with a weak D call TRBD1 (5 bases). The CDR3 has 12 residues. V lost 7 bases and J 12 bases, leaving 18 bases between the germline ends. Germline V gene lookup returns CDR1 MNHEY and CDR2 SVGAGI. In DNA form, the CDR3 reads TGTGCCAGCACCGCCGGGGGGGGAAGGACTTTCTTT. Amino acids: CASTAGGGRTFF.

This clonotype showed up many times. The chain couples TRBV7-2 to TRBJ2-7; 10 bases agree with TRBD2. CDR3 length: 19 amino acids. The V gene end was trimmed by 4 bases and the J gene end by 0 bases; junction bases not matched to a gene: 15. Germline V lookup: CDR1 SGHTA, CDR2 FQGNSA. CDR3 amino acids: CASSSASSGGSKNSYEQYF. CDR3 nucleotides: TGTGCCAGCAGCTCCGCCTCTAGCGGGGGAAGCAAAAACTCCTACGAGCAGTACTTC.

The rearrangement links TRBV6-5 to TRBJ2-1; 7 nucleotides line up with TRBD2. J gave up 0 bases and V 6 bases, and 8 bases lay outside the gene matches. Per the germline V gene, CDR1 is MNHEY and CDR2 is SVGAGI. The CDR3 runs 16 residues. The CDR3 spells CASSPGAGSSYNEQFF. In DNA, the CDR3 is TGTGCCAGCAGCCCAGGAGCGGGAAGCTCCTACAATGAGCAGTTCTTC.

This clonotype was detected ten times or more. This chain connects TRBV5-1 to TRBJ2-7; D uncertain. The germline gives CDR1 SGHRS, CDR2 YFSETQ. The CDR3 totals 12 residues. Trimming cost V 2 bases and J 1 base, with 4 bases left between them. The CDR3 loop is CASSFGSYEQYF. CDR3 nucleotides: TGCGCCAGCAGCTTTGGATCCTACGAGCAGTACTTC.

This clonotype was recorded many times. V and J are TRBV27 and TRBJ1-4; a possible D gene is TRBD1 (6 bases). The ends were cut back, 2 bases at V and 7 bases at J, with 11 bases in the middle. From germline, CDR1 is MNHEY and CDR2 SMNVEV (reference sequence). This CDR3 comprises 14 residues. The CDR3: CASSLATGGEKLFF. The DNA for the CDR3 is TGTGCCAGCAGTTTAGCGACAGGCGGTGAAAAACTGTTTTTT.

This clonotype showed up many times. CDR3 amino acids: CSASKGHGAYEQYF. The DNA of the CDR3 is TGCAGTGCTAGCAAGGGACACGGAGCCTACGAGCAGTACTTC. The J gene is TRBJ2-7, the V gene TRBV20-1; possible D gene TRBD1, 6 bases. Looked up from germline, CDR1 is DFQATT and CDR2 is SNEGSKA (reference sequence). This CDR3 region has 14 residues. The V and J ends lost 3 bases and 2 bases respectively, with 14 bases between them.

The sample holds many counts of this clonotype. The rearrangement links TRBV5-6 to TRBJ1-6, with 8 bases aligning to TRBD1. The CDR3 covers 16 residues. The trim removed 4 bases at V and 9 bases at J, leaving 12 bases unmatched. The germline V gene has CDR1 SGHDT and CDR2 YYEEEE. CDR3 DNA sequence: TGTGCCAGCAGCGTTAGGACAGGGAATCTCGTTTCACCCCTCCACTTT. Translation gives CASSVRTGNLVSPLHF.

This clonotype was found many times. The chain carries TRBV7-2 and TRBJ2-1; a possible D gene is TRBD1 (6 bases). Trimming stripped 5 bases from V and 3 bases from J, with 11 bases between. The CDR3 runs 14 residues. Germline loops: CDR1 SGHTA, CDR2 FQGNSA. The CDR3 here is CASSPVDSYNEQFF. In DNA form, the CDR3 reads TGTGCCAGCAGCCCCGTGGACAGCTACAATGAGCAGTTCTTC.

This clonotype came up many times. The V gene is TRBV10-3, the J gene TRBJ1-2; no clear D. V was pared by 0 bases and J by 3 bases, with 14 bases between. Germline V gives CDR1 ENHRY, CDR2 SYGVKD. This CDR3 region has 16 residues. The CDR3 loop reads CAISESGSPRDYGYTF. CDR3 DNA sequence: TGTGCCATCAGTGAGTCCGGGAGCCCACGGGACTATGGCTACACCTTC.

The table lists this clonotype with many counts. The V call is TRBV5-1, the J call TRBJ2-2; the D is unclear. The CDR3 runs to 15 residues. Germline V gene sequence: CDR1 SGHRS, CDR2 YFSETQ. V was pared by 2 bases and J by 6 bases, with 14 bases between. The CDR3 DNA is TGCGCCAGCAGCTTTGGCAGGCCCCGGCCCGGGGAGCTGTTTTTT. Translation: CASSFGRPRPGELFF.

The table lists this clonotype with many counts. The rearrangement links TRBV20-1 to TRBJ2-7; TRBD2 might be the D (6 bases). Trimming took off 1 base at V and 1 base at J, with 14 bases between the two ends. Germline V CDR1 and CDR2: DFQATT, SNEGSKA (reference sequence). The CDR3 runs to 15 residues. CDR3 in amino acids: CSARAQGGGSYEQYF. The DNA for the CDR3 is TGCAGTGCTAGAGCCCAGGGAGGAGGGTCCTACGAGCAGTACTTC.

This clonotype was recorded many times. J is TRBJ2-3 and V is TRBV7-2, with a tentative D call TRBD2 (6 bases). Germline-derived CDR1 and CDR2 are SGHTA and FQGNSA. Trimming removed 4 bases at V and 7 bases at J, with 6 bases between. The CDR3 length is 11 residues. The CDR3 here is CASSWDYTQYF. For the CDR3, the DNA is TGTGCCAGCAGCTGGGACTATACGCAGTATTTT.

This clonotype was recorded at least ten times. J is TRBJ2-7 and V is TRBV10-3; D not certain. The CDR3 consists of 17 residues. In germline, CDR1 is ENHRY, CDR2 SYGVKD. Trimming took off 0 bases at V and 2 bases at J, with 17 bases between the two ends. The chain's CDR3 is CAISESLAPGRAYEQYF. The CDR3 coding sequence is TGTGCCATCAGTGAGTCGCTGGCACCTGGCCGGGCCTACGAGCAGTACTTC.

This clonotype has ten or more counts. The chain carries TRBV7-6 and TRBJ2-5; tentatively, D is TRBD1 (5 bases). The V end lost 5 bases, the J end lost 9 bases, and 16 bases lay between the germline ends. The CDR3 is made up of 13 amino acids. CDR1 is SGHVS, CDR2 FNYEAQ, per germline. For the CDR3, the DNA is TGTGCCAGCAGCCCTGATGGGGAAGGGGCCCAGTACTTC. Translation: CASSPDGEGAQYF. The variable domain in full, completed from reference TRBV7-6 and TRBJ2-5, reads GAGVSQSPRYKVTKRGQDVALRCDPISGHVSLYWYRQALGQGPEFLTYFNYEAQQDKSGLPNDRFSAERPEGSISTLTIQRTEQRDSAMYRCASSPDGEGAQYFGPGTRLLVL.

The chain has TRBV19 and TRBJ1-5, with TRBD1 matching 8 bases. This CDR3 has 16 amino acids. The trim removed 1 base at V and 7 bases at J, leaving 9 bases unmatched. Germline V gene sequence: CDR1 LNHDA, CDR2 SQIVND (reference sequence). The CDR3 nucleotides are TGTGCCAGTAGTATAGTGGCCGGACAGGGTAGACAGCCCCAGCATTTT. This codes for CASSIVAGQGRQPQHF.

In its sample, this clonotype was seen many times. In DNA, the CDR3 is TGTGCCAGCAGCCCTCGGGCTAACTATGGCTACACCTTC. Encoded protein: CASSPRANYGYTF. The rearrangement uses TRBV7-3 and TRBJ1-2; D not resolved. The germline gives CDR1 SGHTA, CDR2 FQGTGA. Between the trimmed V and J ends, which lost 5 bases and 0 bases, there was a span of 7 bases. The CDR3 loop spans 13 amino acids.

This clonotype was observed many times. At one of its ends the junction is not consistent with the germline gene, which may arise from a read error. V gene TRBV7-2 combines with J gene TRBJ2-5; 10 bases match TRBD1. The CDR3 has 16 amino acids. The germline V gene has CDR1 SGHTA and CDR2 FQGNSA. The CDR3 region has the DNA TGTGCCAGCAGCTCCTCCGGGACAGGGGCCCAAAAGACCCAGTACTTC. Protein sequence: CASSSSGTGAQKTQYF.

There are many counts of this clonotype. The rearrangement joins TRBV20-1 to TRBJ2-3; D remains unclear. The CDR3 runs 14 residues. Trimming stripped 6 bases from V and 6 bases from J, with 19 bases between. Per germline, CDR1 DFQATT and CDR2 SNEGSKA (reference sequence). CDR3 DNA sequence: TGCAGTGCGGTCGGCTCCCGCGCGCGCGATACGCAGTATTTT. This gives the protein CSAVGSRARDTQYF.